This T cell receptor beta chain was documented in a study of blood T cell repertoires in COVID-19. Overall study context: COVID-19 samples collected from the United States, Italy and Spain covered acute and convalescent phases.

J lost 1 base, V lost 5 bases, and 5 bases had no gene match. The germline V gene has CDR1 GTSNPN and CDR2 SVGIG (reference sequence). The CDR3 is made up of 15 amino acids. Produced via immunoSEQ multiplex PCR; TCRdb's table is partial and in-frame only. This sample has fewer than 200,000 clones; over 65% occur once, and the top ten carry 2.5% to 3.5%. The V and J genes are TRBV30 and TRBJ2-5, with TRBD2 identical over 12 bases. The sample taken for sequencing was peripheral blood. The source of this sequence is a woman aged 80 or older with acute or convalescent COVID-19. Here the CDR3 DNA reads TGTGCCTGGGGGAGACTAGCGGGGGCCCAAGAGACCCAGTACTTC. Translation gives CAWGRLAGAQETQYF.